The 28 T cell receptor beta chains given below trace back to one sample, sequenced in a study of blood T cell repertoires in COVID-19. TCRdb keeps only in-frame clones here, not all; method: immunoSEQ multiplex PCR. The data show 180,000 or so clones, around 85% seen once. The sequenced material came from peripheral blood. Receptors originate from a woman aged 60 to 75 with COVID-19, enrolled during active disease.

The J gene is TRBJ1-3, the V gene TRBV7-9; TRBD1 might be the D (6 bases). Germline V CDR1 and CDR2: SEHNR, FQNEAQ (reference sequence). V gave up 5 bases and J gave up 0 bases, with 14 bases separating them. The CDR3 runs 16 residues. The CDR3 DNA is TGTGCCAGCAGCCCCATGGGGGCCCCCTCTGGAAACACCATATATTTT. Encoded protein: CASSPMGAPSGNTIYF.

The chain links TRBV30 to TRBJ2-6; D unresolved. Germline CDR1 and CDR2: GTSNPN and SVGIG (reference sequence). The V gene lost 7 bases and the J gene lost 1 base, with 11 bases spanning the gap. The CDR3 sequence is 14 residues long. The CDR3 DNA follows: TGTGCCTACGCGAGGAAATCTGGGGCCAACGTCCTGACTTTC. This codes for CAYARKSGANVLTF.

The genes are TRBV5-1 and TRBJ1-1, with a tentative D call TRBD1 (5 bases). There are 14 residues in the CDR3. V lost 7 bases and J lost 0, with 13 bases in between. Germline loops: CDR1 SGHRS, CDR2 YFSETQ. The CDR3 DNA follows: TGCGCCAGCGATATGGGGGGTCTGAACACTGAAGCTTTCTTT. It codes for CASDMGGLNTEAFF.

V usage is TRBV4-3 and J usage is TRBJ2-5; 9 bases are a match to TRBD1. This CDR3 has 15 amino acids. The germline V gene has CDR1 LGHNA and CDR2 YSLEER. With 5 bases clipped from V and 5 bases from J, the junction kept 9 bases outside the gene matches. The CDR3 loop reads CASSESWDRDETQYF. The DNA for the CDR3 is TGCGCCAGCAGCGAAAGCTGGGACAGGGATGAGACCCAGTACTTC.

The gene calls are TRBV29-1 and TRBJ1-1; D unclear. This CDR3 comprises 12 residues. Trimming removed 2 bases from V and 6 bases from J, with 10 bases in between. The V gene's germline CDR1 is SQVTM and CDR2 ANQGSEA. The CDR3 nucleotides read TGCAGCGTTGAAAGCGCATATGCTGAAGCTTTCTTT. Translation: CSVESAYAEAFF. Together with reference TRBV29-1 and TRBJ1-1, the CDR3 gives the full variable domain: SAVISQKPSRDICQRGTSLTIQCQVDSQVTMMFWYRQQPGQSLTLIATANQGSEATYESGFVIDKFPISRPNLTFSTLTVSNMSPEDSSIYLCSVESAYAEAFFGQGTRLTVV.

The chain uses TRBV11-3 and TRBJ1-3, with D unresolved. The CDR3 sequence is 18 residues long. V was shortened by 0 bases and J by 3 bases, with 18 bases between the two germline ends. Germline V gene data show CDR1 as SGHNT and CDR2 as YENEEA. CDR3 coding DNA: TGTGCCAGCAGCTTAGAAAGTATTGGGCCTGCGATTGGAAACACCATATATTTT. Encoded protein: CASSLESIGPAIGNTIYF.

The chain joins TRBV4-3 to TRBJ1-5; D is perhaps TRBD1 (5 bases). CDR1 LGHNA and CDR2 YSLEER come from the germline V gene. The CDR3 contains 15 residues. V dropped 0 bases and J dropped 7 bases, with 13 bases sitting between them. CDR3 DNA: TGCGCCAGCAGCCAAGATGCAGGGTCAATCCAGCCCCAGCATTTT. Translating it yields CASSQDAGSIQPQHF.

V is TRBV10-1 and J is TRBJ2-7; D perhaps matches TRBD2 (6 bases). Trimming cost V 0 bases and J 11 bases, with 11 bases left between them. The CDR3 has 12 residues. Germline loops: CDR1 WNHNN, CDR2 SYGVQD (reference sequence). CDR3 region: CASSESRGNEYF. The CDR3 DNA reads TGCGCCAGCAGTGAGTCTCGGGGGAATGAGTACTTC.

This chain uses TRBV13 with TRBJ2-1; a possible D gene is TRBD2 (5 bases). The CDR3 is made up of 14 amino acids. Germline assignment: CDR1 PRHDT and CDR2 FYEKMQ (reference sequence). With 5 bases removed from V and 6 bases from J, the gap between germline ends came to 14 bases. In nucleotides, the CDR3 is TGTGCCAGCAGCCCGGACTTTAACAGCAATGAGCAGTTCTTC. Protein sequence: CASSPDFNSNEQFF.

This chain uses TRBV10-3 with TRBJ1-6; tentative D call: TRBD1 (5 bases). Trimming pared 2 bases from V and 5 bases from J, leaving 7 bases between. The CDR3 sequence is 14 residues long. CDR1 and CDR2 (germline): ENHRY, SYGVKD. Here the CDR3 DNA reads TGTGCCATCAGTGAGCGGGGGAATAATTCACCCCTCCACTTT. It yields the protein CAISERGNNSPLHF.

This clone came up a few times. V gene TRBV5-1 combines with J gene TRBJ1-2; 10 positions agree with TRBD1. Germline values: CDR1 SGHRS, CDR2 YFSETQ. The CDR3 covers 14 residues. The V gene end was trimmed by 4 bases and the J gene end by 7 bases; junction bases not matched to a gene: 7. CDR3 nucleotide sequence: TGCGCCAGCAGCGGCGGACAGGGGGGTCTTGGCTACACCTTC. Translating it yields CASSGGQGGLGYTF.

This rearrangement joins TRBV4-1 to TRBJ1-4; no definite D call. The CDR3 totals 14 residues. The germline V gene encodes CDR1 MGHRA and CDR2 YSYEKL. Trimming cost V 7 bases and J 4 bases, with 13 bases left between them. The CDR3 coding sequence is TGCGCCAGCACCCTAACAGAGGGTAATGAAAAACTGTTTTTT. This translates into CASTLTEGNEKLFF.

The V and J genes are TRBV11-3 and TRBJ2-1; D is uncertain. The CDR3 runs to 13 residues. CDR1 is SGHNT, CDR2 YENEEA, per germline. The V and J ends lost 2 bases and 3 bases respectively, with 5 bases between them. CDR3 residues: CASSLRLYNEQFF. In nucleotides, the CDR3 is TGTGCCAGCAGCTTACGACTCTACAATGAGCAGTTCTTC.

The chain joins TRBV7-2 to TRBJ2-7; a weak D match, TRBD1 (6 bases). This CDR3 is 15 amino acids long. Per germline, CDR1 SGHTA and CDR2 FQGNSA. V was clipped by 1 base and J by 3 bases, with 13 bases between them. CDR3 sequence: CASSLEGTTYYEQYF. The CDR3 DNA follows: TGTGCCAGCAGCTTAGAAGGGACAACCTACTACGAGCAGTACTTC.

The J gene is TRBJ1-6, the V gene TRBV7-3, with TRBD1 matching 10 bases. V lost 10 bases, J lost 5 bases, and 14 bases stayed unmatched. This CDR3 spans 17 amino acids. Germline loops: CDR1 SGHTA, CDR2 FQGTGA. CDR3 coding DNA: TGTGCCACACCAAGTCCGGGACAGGGGACGGATAATTCACCCCTCCACTTT. It translates to CATPSPGQGTDNSPLHF.

The chain recombines TRBV5-1 with TRBJ1-1; 7 bases map to TRBD1. The CDR3 consists of 14 residues. From germline, CDR1 is SGHRS and CDR2 YFSETQ. V lost 4 bases and J lost 5; bases outside the gene matches: 8. The CDR3 region is CASSGRTGKTEAFF. The CDR3 nucleotides read TGCGCCAGCAGCGGCCGGACAGGTAAAACTGAAGCTTTCTTT.

The chain combines TRBV20-1 with TRBJ1-5; unclear D gene. This CDR3 has 13 amino acids. Germline CDR1 and CDR2: DFQATT and SNEGSKA (reference sequence). V was trimmed by 3 bases and J by 0 bases, leaving 6 bases between them. For the CDR3, the DNA is TGCAGTGCTAGTCGTCGTAGCAATCAGCCCCAGCATTTT. As protein: CSASRRSNQPQHF.

This rearrangement joins TRBV4-2 to TRBJ2-7; 15 bases fit TRBD2. The CDR3 has 19 amino acids. CDR1 is LGHNA, CDR2 YNFKEQ, per germline. V was clipped by 5 bases and J by 5 bases; unmatched bases: 16. For the CDR3, the DNA is TGTGCCAGCAGCTCGCGGACTAGCGGGAGGGCCAACTCGCGAGACGAGCAGTACTTC. Protein sequence: CASSSRTSGRANSRDEQYF.

The CDR3 spells CASSTTGLPQGGEQFF. As DNA, the CDR3 is TGTGCCAGTAGTACCACGGGACTCCCGCAGGGAGGTGAGCAGTTCTTC. The chain joins TRBV19 to TRBJ2-1, with a tentative D call TRBD2 (6 bases). In germline, CDR1 is LNHDA, CDR2 SQIVND (reference sequence). The CDR3 covers 16 residues. V was trimmed by 4 bases and J by 9 bases, leaving 22 bases between them. Filled out from reference TRBV19 and TRBJ2-1, the complete variable domain reads DGGITQSPKYLFRKEGQNVTLSCEQNLNHDAMYWYRQDPGQGLRLIYYSQIVNDFQKGDIAEGYSVSREKKESFPLTVTSAQKNPTAFYLCASSTTGLPQGGEQFFGPGTRLTVL.

This clone is a singleton in its sample. This chain's CDR3 is CASGLGGRTEAFF. The CDR3 DNA reads TGTGCTAGTGGTTTGGGGGGGCGGACTGAAGCTTTCTTT. This sequence joins TRBV12-5 and TRBJ1-1; D perhaps matches TRBD1 (6 bases). Trimming cost V 1 base and J 5 bases, with 8 bases left between them. The CDR3 is 13 amino acids. Per germline, CDR1 LGHNT and CDR2 FRNRAP.

This rearrangement joins TRBV19 to TRBJ2-1; the D gene is possibly TRBD2 (5 bases). The CDR3 runs to 15 residues. Trimming removed 6 bases from V and 0 bases from J, with 12 bases in between. Germline assignment: CDR1 LNHDA and CDR2 SQIVND (reference sequence). The CDR3 here is CASRLAGGSYNEQFF. The DNA of the CDR3 is TGTGCCAGTAGGCTAGCTGGAGGCTCCTACAATGAGCAGTTCTTC.

The chain joins TRBV12-5 to TRBJ2-5, with 7 nucleotides matching TRBD2. V trimming: 6 bases; J trimming: 5 bases; junction bases outside the gene matches: 3. There are 12 residues in the CDR3. The germline CDR1 and CDR2 sequences are LGHNT and FRNRAP. CDR3 sequence reads: CASGGRKETQYF. The CDR3 bases are TGTGCTAGTGGCGGGAGGAAGGAGACCCAGTACTTC.

The CDR3 DNA reads as TGTGCCAGCAGTTTAGCCGGGGTCTACGAGCAGTACTTC. This gives the protein CASSLAGVYEQYF. V is TRBV12-3 or TRBV12-4 and J is TRBJ2-7, with a possible D match to TRBD2 (5 bases). The CDR3 length is 13 residues. V lost 0 bases, J lost 3 bases, and 6 bases lay in between.

The CDR3 DNA reads as TGTGCCAGCAGCTTAAGACAAAACACAGATACGCAGTATTTT. It is translated as CASSLRQNTDTQYF. J is TRBJ2-3 and V is TRBV7-2, with D unresolved. This CDR3 is built from 14 residues. Germline V lookup: CDR1 SGHTA, CDR2 FQGNSA. The V and J ends lost 2 bases and 2 bases respectively, with 8 bases between them.

The genes are TRBV7-9 and TRBJ1-1, with 8 nucleotides matching TRBD1. This CDR3 has 14 amino acids. The ends lost 3 bases at V and 4 bases at J; junction bases unmatched: 4. The germline V gene encodes CDR1 SEHNR and CDR2 FQNEAQ (reference sequence). CDR3: CASSFRTGFTEAFF. DNA for the CDR3: TGTGCCAGCAGCTTCCGGACAGGGTTCACTGAAGCTTTCTTT. Full variable domain (missing parts from reference TRBV7-9 and TRBJ1-1): DTGVSQNPRHKITKRGQNVTFRCDPISEHNRLYWYRQTLGQGPEFLTYFQNEAQLEKSRLLSDRFSAERPKGSFSTLEIQRTEQGDSAMYLCASSFRTGFTEAFFGQGTRLTVV.

V is TRBV9 and J is TRBJ2-7; 10 bases line up with TRBD2. In germline, CDR1 is SGDLS, CDR2 YYNGEE. This CDR3 has 17 amino acids. Trimming cost V 2 bases and J 3 bases; bases outside gene matches: 11. The CDR3 loop is CASSVASGRANSYEQYF. The CDR3 nucleotides read TGTGCCAGCAGCGTCGCCAGCGGGAGGGCCAATAGCTACGAGCAGTACTTC.

V is TRBV3-1 (or the pseudogene TRBV3-2) and J is TRBJ1-2; TRBD1 aligns across 7 bases. The CDR3 runs to 13 residues. V dropped 6 bases and J dropped 8; count of bases not matched to a gene: 9. Germline values: CDR1 LGHDT, CDR2 YNNKEL (reference sequence). The CDR3 protein is CASSRTGWKGYTF. Here the CDR3 DNA reads TGTGCCAGCAGTCGGACAGGATGGAAGGGCTACACCTTC.

J is TRBJ1-1 and V is TRBV7-3; 7 bases fit TRBD1. This CDR3 region has 14 residues. Per the germline V gene, CDR1 is SGHTA and CDR2 is FQGTGA. V gave up 4 bases and J gave up 1 base; unmatched junction bases: 3. In DNA, the CDR3 is TGTGCCAGCAGCTCAACAGGGGCGAACACTGAAGCTTTCTTT. Its translation is CASSSTGANTEAFF.